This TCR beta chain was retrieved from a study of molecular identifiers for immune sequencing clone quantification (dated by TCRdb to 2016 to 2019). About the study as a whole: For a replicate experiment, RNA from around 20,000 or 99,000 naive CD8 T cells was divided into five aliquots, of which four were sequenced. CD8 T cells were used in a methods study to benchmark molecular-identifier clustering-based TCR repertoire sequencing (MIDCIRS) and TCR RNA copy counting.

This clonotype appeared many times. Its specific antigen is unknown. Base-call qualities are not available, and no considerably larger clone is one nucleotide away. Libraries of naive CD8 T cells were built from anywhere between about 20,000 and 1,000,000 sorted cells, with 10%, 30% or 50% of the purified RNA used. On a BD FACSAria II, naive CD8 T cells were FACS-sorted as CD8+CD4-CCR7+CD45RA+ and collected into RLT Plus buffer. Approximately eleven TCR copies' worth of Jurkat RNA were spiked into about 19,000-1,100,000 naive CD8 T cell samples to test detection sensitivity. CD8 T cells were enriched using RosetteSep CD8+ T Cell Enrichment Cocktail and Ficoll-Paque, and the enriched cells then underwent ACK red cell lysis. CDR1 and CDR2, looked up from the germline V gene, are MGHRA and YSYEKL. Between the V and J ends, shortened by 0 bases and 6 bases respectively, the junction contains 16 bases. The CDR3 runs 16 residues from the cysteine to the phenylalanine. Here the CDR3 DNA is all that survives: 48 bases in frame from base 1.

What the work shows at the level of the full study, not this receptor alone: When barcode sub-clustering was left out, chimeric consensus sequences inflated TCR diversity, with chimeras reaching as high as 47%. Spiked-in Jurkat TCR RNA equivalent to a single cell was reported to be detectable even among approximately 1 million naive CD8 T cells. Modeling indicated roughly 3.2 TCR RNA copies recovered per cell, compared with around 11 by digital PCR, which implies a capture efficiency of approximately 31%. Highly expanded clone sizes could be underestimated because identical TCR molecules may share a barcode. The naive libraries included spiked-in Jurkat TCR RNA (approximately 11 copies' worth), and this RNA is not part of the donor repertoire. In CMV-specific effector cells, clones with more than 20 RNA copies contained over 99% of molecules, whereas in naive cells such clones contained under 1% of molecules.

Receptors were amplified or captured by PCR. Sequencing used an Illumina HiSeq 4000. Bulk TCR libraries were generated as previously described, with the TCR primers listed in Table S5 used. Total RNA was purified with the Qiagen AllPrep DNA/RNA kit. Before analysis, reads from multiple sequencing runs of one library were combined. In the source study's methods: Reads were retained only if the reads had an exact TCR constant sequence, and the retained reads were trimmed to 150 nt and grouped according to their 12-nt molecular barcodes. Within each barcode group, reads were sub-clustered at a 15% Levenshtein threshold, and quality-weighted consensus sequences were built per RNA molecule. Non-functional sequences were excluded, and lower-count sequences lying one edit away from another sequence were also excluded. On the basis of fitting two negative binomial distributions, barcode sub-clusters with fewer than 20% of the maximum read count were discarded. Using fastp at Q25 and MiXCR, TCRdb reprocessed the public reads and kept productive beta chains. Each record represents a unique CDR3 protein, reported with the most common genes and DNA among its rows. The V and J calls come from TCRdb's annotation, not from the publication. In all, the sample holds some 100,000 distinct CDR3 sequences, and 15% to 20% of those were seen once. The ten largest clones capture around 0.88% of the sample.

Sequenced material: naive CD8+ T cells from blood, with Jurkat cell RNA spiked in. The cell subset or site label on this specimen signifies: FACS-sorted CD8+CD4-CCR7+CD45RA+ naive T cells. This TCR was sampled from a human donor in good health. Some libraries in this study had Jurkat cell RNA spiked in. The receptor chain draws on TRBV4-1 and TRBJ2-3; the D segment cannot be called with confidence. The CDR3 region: CASSQDRMVRLDTQYF. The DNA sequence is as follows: TGCGCCAGCAGCCAAGATCGTATGGTGAGACTGGATACGCAGTATTTT.